Shown below are 15 T cell receptor beta chains from a single sample sequenced in a study of T-cell memory formation after mild COVID-19. TCRdb fed the 5' RACE reads into MiXCR, producing one record per CDR3 protein. The sample lists approximately 570,000 distinct CDR3 sequences, over 15% occurring once. What was sequenced was PBMCs or a T cell subset sorted from them (not recorded which). The receptors were sampled from an adult woman who had mild COVID-19 (a few samples of this study predate the infection). Cell type and time point are not known.

This chain links TRBV20-1 with TRBJ2-1; TRBD2 aligns across 10 bases. V lost 5 bases to trimming and J lost 3 bases; unmatched junction nucleotides: 13. The CDR3 sequence is 17 residues long. The V gene's germline CDR1 is DFQATT and CDR2 SNEGSKA (reference sequence). CDR3 nucleotide sequence: TGCAGTGCTGATGTTGAATGGAGGACTAGCGGCTACAATGAGCAGTTCTTC. Its protein product is CSADVEWRTSGYNEQFF.

The chain has TRBV7-2 and TRBJ1-4; D call uncertain. CDR1 is SGHTA, CDR2 FQGNSA, per germline. CDR3 length: 15 amino acids. The V end was cut by 0 bases, the J end by 3 bases, with 8 bases between. The CDR3 coding sequence is TGTGCCAGCAGCTTAGCGAGCGGTTCTAATGAAAAACTGTTTTTT. The encoded protein is CASSLASGSNEKLFF.

This clonotype was observed a handful of times. V usage is TRBV5-1 and J usage is TRBJ2-7, with D tentatively TRBD1 (6 bases). CDR3 length: 13 residues. The germline V and J ends were trimmed by 5 bases and 9 bases, with 18 bases remaining between them. The germline CDR1 and CDR2 sequences are SGHRS and YFSETQ. The DNA for the CDR3 is TGCGCCAGCAGGCCAGGGGAAAGGGAAGGGCAGTACTTC. This gives the protein CASRPGEREGQYF.

The chain uses TRBV7-2 and TRBJ2-2; D may correspond to TRBD1 or TRBD2 (5 bases each). This CDR3 contains 16 residues. Trimming left V 1 base short and J 0 bases short, with 9 bases between. Germline V gene data show CDR1 as SGHTA and CDR2 as FQGNSA. CDR3 DNA: TGTGCCAGCAGCTTAGGGGGGAATGCGAACACCGGGGAGCTGTTTTTT. Translation: CASSLGGNANTGELFF.

V usage is TRBV11-2 and J usage is TRBJ2-1; D possibly corresponds to TRBD2 (6 bases). From germline, CDR1 is SGHAT and CDR2 FQNNGV. With 4 bases removed from V and 9 bases from J, the gap between germline ends came to 13 bases. The CDR3 extends over 13 amino acids. CDR3 sequence: CASSWGLQGEQFF. In DNA form, the CDR3 reads TGTGCCAGCAGCTGGGGACTTCAGGGTGAGCAGTTCTTC.

The gene calls are TRBV7-8 and TRBJ2-1, with 10 nucleotides matching TRBD1. This CDR3 spans 17 amino acids. The V gene's germline CDR1 is SGHVS and CDR2 FQNEAQ. V was clipped by 2 bases and J by 5 bases; unmatched bases: 9. This CDR3 reads CASSLRPDRGYDNEQFF. DNA for the CDR3: TGTGCCAGCAGCTTAAGGCCGGACAGGGGGTACGACAATGAGCAGTTCTTC.

The chain is built from TRBV20-1 and TRBJ2-1; D might be TRBD1 (5 bases). Germline V gives CDR1 DFQATT, CDR2 SNEGSKA (reference sequence). Trimming removed 6 bases at V and 7 bases at J, with 13 bases between. The CDR3 loop spans 12 amino acids. CDR3 nucleotides: TGCAGTGCAACGATACAGGCAAATGAGCAGTTCTTC. Residues: CSATIQANEQFF.

V usage is TRBV7-3 and J usage is TRBJ2-2; no firm D call. The CDR3 runs to 16 residues. Germline loops: CDR1 SGHTA, CDR2 FQGTGA. The germline V and J ends were trimmed by 1 base and 5 bases, with 14 bases remaining between them. CDR3 loop: CASSLSSVGLTGELFF. The DNA of the CDR3 is TGTGCCAGCAGCTTAAGCTCTGTTGGTCTTACCGGGGAGCTGTTTTTT.

This clonotype was recorded a few times. The V gene is TRBV10-3, the J gene TRBJ2-7, with 8 bases identical to TRBD1. V was clipped by 7 bases and J by 3 bases; unmatched bases: 8. Germline V gene data show CDR1 as ENHRY and CDR2 as SYGVKD. The CDR3 is 14 residues long. CDR3 amino acids: CAIKGTGEFYEQYF. CDR3 DNA: TGTGCCATCAAGGGGACAGGAGAATTCTACGAGCAGTACTTC.

V and J are TRBV18 and TRBJ2-4, with TRBD1 matching 7 bases. CDR1 KGHSH and CDR2 LQKENI come from the germline V gene. J lost 4 bases, V lost 2 bases, and 2 bases had no gene match. The CDR3 has 14 amino acids. The CDR3 region has the DNA TGTGCCAGCTCACCAGACAGGGTAAAAAACATTCAGTACTTC. Amino acid sequence: CASSPDRVKNIQYF.

V and J are TRBV29-1 and TRBJ1-2; 8 positions agree with TRBD1. V shed 6 bases and J 3 bases; nucleotides not matched to a gene: 3. This CDR3 region has 12 residues. Germline values: CDR1 SQVTM, CDR2 ANQGSEA. CDR3 region: CSVQGADYGYTF. CDR3 DNA sequence: TGCAGCGTGCAGGGGGCCGACTATGGCTACACCTTC.

This clonotype showed up just a few times. V is TRBV20-1 and J is TRBJ2-5, with TRBD2 identical over 8 bases. Germline CDR1 is DFQATT and CDR2 is SNEGSKA (reference sequence). J lost 5 bases, V lost 6 bases, and 14 bases had no gene match. The CDR3 has 15 residues. DNA of the CDR3: TGCAGTGCGAGGAGCGGGAGCGGTGGGTTGGAGACCCAGTACTTC. This codes for CSARSGSGGLETQYF.

The chain carries TRBV20-1 and TRBJ2-1, with D unclear. Per germline, CDR1 DFQATT and CDR2 SNEGSKA (reference sequence). The CDR3 is 11 residues long. V lost 0 bases and J 10 bases, leaving 7 bases between the germline ends. The DNA for the CDR3 is TGCAGTGCTAGAGAGGAGTACGAGCAGTTCTTC. This encodes CSAREEYEQFF.

The V call is TRBV18, the J call TRBJ2-7; a possible D gene is TRBD1 (5 bases). Germline V gene sequence: CDR1 KGHSH, CDR2 LQKENI. The V and J ends lost 3 bases and 2 bases respectively, with 8 bases between them. The CDR3 consists of 13 residues. This CDR3 reads CASSPAQAYEQYF. CDR3 coding DNA: TGTGCCAGCTCACCCGCACAGGCCTACGAGCAGTACTTC.

The V and J genes are TRBV12-3 or TRBV12-4 and TRBJ2-3, with 14 bases fitting TRBD2. The ends lost 4 bases at V and 6 bases at J; junction bases unmatched: 6. The length of the CDR3 is 16 residues. The CDR3 is CASSSSGTSGGDTQYF. DNA of the CDR3: TGTGCCAGCAGTTCTTCCGGGACTAGCGGGGGCGATACGCAGTATTTT.